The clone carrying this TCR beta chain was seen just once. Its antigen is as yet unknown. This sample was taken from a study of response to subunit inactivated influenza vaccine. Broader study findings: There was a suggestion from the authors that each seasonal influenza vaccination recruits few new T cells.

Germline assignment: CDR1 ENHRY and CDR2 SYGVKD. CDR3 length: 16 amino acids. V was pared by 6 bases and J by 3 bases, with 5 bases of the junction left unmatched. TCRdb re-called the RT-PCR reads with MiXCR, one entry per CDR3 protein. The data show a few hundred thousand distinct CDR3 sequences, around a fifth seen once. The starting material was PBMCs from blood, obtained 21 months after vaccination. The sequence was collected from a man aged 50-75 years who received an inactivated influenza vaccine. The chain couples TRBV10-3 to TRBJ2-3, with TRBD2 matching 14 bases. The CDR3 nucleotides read TGTGCCATCAGCGGGACTAGCGGGAGCGAAACAGATACGCAGTATTTT. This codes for CAISGTSGSETDTQYF.